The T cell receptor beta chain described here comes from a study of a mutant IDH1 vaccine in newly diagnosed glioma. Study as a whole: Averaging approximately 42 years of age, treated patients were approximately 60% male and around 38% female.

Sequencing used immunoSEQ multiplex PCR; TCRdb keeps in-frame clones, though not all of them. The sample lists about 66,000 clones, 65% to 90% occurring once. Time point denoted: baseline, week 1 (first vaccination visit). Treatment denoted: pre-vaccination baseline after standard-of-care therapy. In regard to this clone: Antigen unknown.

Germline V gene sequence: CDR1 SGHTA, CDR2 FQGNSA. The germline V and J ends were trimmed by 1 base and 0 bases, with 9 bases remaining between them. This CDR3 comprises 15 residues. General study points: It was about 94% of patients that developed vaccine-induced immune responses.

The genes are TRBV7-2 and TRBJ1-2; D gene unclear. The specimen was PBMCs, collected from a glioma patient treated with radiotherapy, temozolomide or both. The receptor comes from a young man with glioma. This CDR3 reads CASSLESLANYGYTF. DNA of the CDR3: TGTGCCAGCAGCTTAGAGTCTCTGGCTAACTATGGCTACACCTTC.